The clone carrying this TCR beta chain came up many times. Its specificity is unknown. The sample is drawn from a study of cytotoxic CD8 clonotypes in ibrutinib-treated CLL. Study-wide background: With a range of 6 to 36, the median treatment time before response samples were taken was roughly twelve months. The study's findings and limits: Upon ibrutinib response clonality rose, and upon progression it fell back toward baseline.

Here immunoSEQ multiplex PCR was the method, and the copy in TCRdb shows in-frame clones only, minus some. Counted here are some 47,000 clones, 50% to 65% occurring once; the ten biggest clones make up 25% to 30%. Trimming left V 7 bases short and J 6 bases short, with 9 bases between. The CDR3 has 11 amino acids. CDR1 and CDR2 (germline): SNHLY, FYNNEI. The clonotype comes from a human donor with chronic lymphocytic leukemia. The genes are TRBV2 and TRBJ1-1; D not resolved. The sequencing used PBMCs, collected after 24 months of ibrutinib treatment. CDR3 sequence reads: CASTLRAEAFF. CDR3 bases: TGTGCCAGCACCCTACGGGCTGAAGCTTTCTTT.